This T cell receptor (beta chain) was identified in a study of identical twins. V lost 2 bases and J 0 bases, leaving 9 bases between the germline ends. The germline V gene encodes CDR1 SGHRS and CDR2 YFSETQ. The CDR3 length is 15 residues. This clonotype was found a few times. Via MiXCR, TCRdb re-called the 5' RACE reads, giving one row per CDR3 protein. The repertoire holds some 730,000 distinct CDR3 sequences, with 18% as singletons. These data were also filed under a second study, of T cells expressing NK-cell markers.

The V call is TRBV5-1, the J call TRBJ1-3; D call uncertain. The clonotype was recovered from a woman in her late teens or twenties in good health. Sequenced: PBMCs. The CDR3 bases are TGCGCCAGCAGCTTCGACGGCAGCTCTGGAAACACCATATATTTT. Residues: CASSFDGSSGNTIYF. The whole variable domain, filled in from reference TRBV5-1 and TRBJ1-3, reads KAGVTQTPRYLIKTRGQQVTLSCSPISGHRSVSWYQQTPGQGLQFLFEYFSETQRNKGNFPGRFSGRQFSNSRSEMNVSTLELGDSALYLCASSFDGSSGNTIYFGEGSWLTVV.